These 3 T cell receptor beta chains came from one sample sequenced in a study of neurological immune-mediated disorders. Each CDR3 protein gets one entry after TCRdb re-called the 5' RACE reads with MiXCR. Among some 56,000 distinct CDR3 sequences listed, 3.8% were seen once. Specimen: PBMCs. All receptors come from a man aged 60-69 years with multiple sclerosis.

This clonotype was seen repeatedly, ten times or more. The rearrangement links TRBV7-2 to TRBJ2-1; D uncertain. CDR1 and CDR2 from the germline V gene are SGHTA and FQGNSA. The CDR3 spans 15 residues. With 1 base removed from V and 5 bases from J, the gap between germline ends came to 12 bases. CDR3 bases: TGTGCCAGCAGCTTAGGGAGTACCCTTAACAATGAGCAGTTCTTC. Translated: CASSLGSTLNNEQFF.

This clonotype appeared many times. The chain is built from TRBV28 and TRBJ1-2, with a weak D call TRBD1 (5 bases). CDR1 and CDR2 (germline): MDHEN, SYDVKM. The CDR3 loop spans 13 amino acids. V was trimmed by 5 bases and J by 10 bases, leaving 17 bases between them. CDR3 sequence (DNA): TGTGCCAGCAGTCCTTTCGTCCAGGGTTTCTACACCTTC. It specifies CASSPFVQGFYTF.

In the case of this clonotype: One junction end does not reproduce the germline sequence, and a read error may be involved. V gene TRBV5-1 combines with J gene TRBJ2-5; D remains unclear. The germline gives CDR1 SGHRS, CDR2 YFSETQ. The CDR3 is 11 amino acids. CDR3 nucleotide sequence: TGCGCCAGCAGCTTGGGAGAGAACCAGTACTTC. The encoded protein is CASSLGENQYF. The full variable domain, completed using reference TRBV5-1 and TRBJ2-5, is KAGVTQTPRYLIKTRGQQVTLSCSPISGHRSVSWYQQTPGQGLQFLFEYFSETQRNKGNFPGRFSGRQFSNSRSEMNVSTLELGDSALYLCASSLGENQYFGPGTRLLVL.